This is a list of T cell receptor beta chains from one sample in a study of blood T cell repertoires in COVID-19. Libraries were prepared by immunoSEQ multiplex PCR; TCRdb keeps only in-frame clonotypes and omits some of them. In the table there are some 270,000 clones, 89% of which are singletons. The material sequenced was peripheral blood. These TCRs come from a man aged 45-65 years with acute or convalescent COVID-19. The conserved cysteine and the conserved F or W are not part of the CDR3 here. Clone size appears in some rows only: once, few, many, or a class for an expanded clone.

.,TRBJ1-1,TRBV3-1/TRBV3-2,ASSQGGRVAF
.,TRBJ2-1,TRBV7-3,ASSLSGGLQF
.,TRBJ1-2,TRBV6-6,ASSYLDIDGYT
.,TRBJ1-1,TRBV7-9,ASSLFGLNTEAF
.,TRBJ1-1,TRBV2,ASSDPWTGLDEAF
.,TRBJ2-5,TRBV29-1,SVGPGQGEETQY
.,TRBJ1-4,TRBV3-1/TRBV3-2,ASSLGLNEKLF
.,TRBJ1-1,TRBV27,ASSSLRFQGNTEAF
few,TRBJ2-7,TRBV19,ASSETGGDEQY
.,TRBJ2-1,TRBV5-1,ASSLAGGLDNEQF
once,TRBJ2-1,TRBV11-2,ASSLVGGGVDEQF
.,TRBJ2-5,TRBV5-1,ASSGRWTGEETQY
.,TRBJ1-2,TRBV21-1,ASSNERQGVGYGYT
once,TRBJ2-1,TRBV11-3,ASSFGTSGGRNEQF
.,TRBJ1-2,TRBV6-1,ASSEGMGQGVNGYT
once,TRBJ1-1,TRBV12-3/TRBV12-4,ASSFWTTSRAF
.,TRBJ2-3,TRBV6-4,ASSDPAGTSGGPRRGTDTQY
.,TRBJ2-7,TRBV19,ASSRTRKDGQY
.,TRBJ2-3,TRBV2,ASRVSGGAQY
.,TRBJ1-1,TRBV3-1/TRBV3-2,ASSQDRFTVRLNTEAF
.,TRBJ2-5,TRBV13,ASSPGLAGETQY
few,TRBJ1-1,TRBV2,ASSEGGLPTEAF
.,TRBJ2-2,TRBV5-1,ASSLAWDRNTAGELF
.,TRBJ1-6,TRBV6-2/TRBV6-3,ASSPREGGISPLH
.,TRBJ1-3,TRBV4-1,ASSLRMGLQVGDTIY
.,TRBJ2-2,TRBV7-6,ASSLEHAPGELF
.,TRBJ1-1,TRBV10-1,ASSEGGAAF
.,TRBJ1-1,TRBV29-1,SVVTLGGAF
.,TRBJ1-4,TRBV5-4,ASSLRQGAPNEKLF
once,TRBJ1-1,TRBV3-1/TRBV3-2,ASSPLEYTEAF
.,TRBJ1-4,TRBV2,ASSITGEKLF
.,TRBJ2-3,TRBV30,AWGGAGYTQY
.,TRBJ1-2,TRBV12-5,ASGLSTYGYT
.,TRBJ1-1,TRBV28,ASSLAGNTEAF
.,TRBJ1-1,TRBV11-3,ASSPSAGHANTEAF
.,TRBJ2-5,TRBV3-1/TRBV3-2,ASSYGGLQETQY
.,TRBJ2-3,TRBV5-1,ASSLGSTRPDTQY
.,TRBJ2-1,TRBV25-1,ASSAAGGPYNEQF
.,TRBJ2-3,TRBV12-3/TRBV12-4,ASSGTSTDTQY
.,TRBJ2-1,TRBV3-1/TRBV3-2,ASSPLGGGLNEQF
.,TRBJ1-1,TRBV7-2,ASSLRGLETEAF
.,TRBJ2-7,TRBV9,ASSQTGGEGEQY
.,TRBJ2-2,TRBV19,ASSSPGGTGGRWELF
.,TRBJ2-3,TRBV10-3,AIRGGLTTDTQY
.,TRBJ1-1,TRBV18,ASSPQWTGDTEAF
.,TRBJ1-6,TRBV5-1,ASSSADTRSSPLH
.,TRBJ1-2,TRBV5-4,ASSPPRLSPNYGYT
.,TRBJ1-3,TRBV29-1,SMSNRGSGNTIY
once,TRBJ1-2,TRBV2,ASTPGTGGPYT
.,TRBJ1-2,TRBV4-1,ASSQAQGGYGYT
.,TRBJ2-7,TRBV6-5,ASRYPGSYEQY
.,TRBJ2-4,TRBV5-6,ASSSGLEAIAKNIQY
.,TRBJ2-3,TRBV29-1,SVVRDRGPDTQY